The sequence of this T cell receptor (beta chain) was determined in a study of blood T cell repertoires in COVID-19. Looking at the study overall: Both acute and convalescent COVID-19 samples were obtained from the United States, Italy and Spain.

In assigning cohorts, the study relied on participant-reported clinical history. Clones were read by immunoSEQ multiplex PCR, and TCRdb kept only the in-frame ones, dropping some. In the table there are about 400,000 clones, roughly 90% of which are singletons. The CDR3 contains 16 residues. From germline, CDR1 is MNHEY and CDR2 SMNVEV (reference sequence). V was clipped by 0 bases and J by 6 bases, with 15 bases between them. This clone has a single count. The origin of this receptor is a young woman with acute COVID-19. The chain employs TRBV27 and TRBJ1-5, with a possible D match to TRBD1 (5 bases). The sample consisted of PBMCs or T cells enriched from blood (not recorded which). CDR3: CASSLSGEGSGQPQHF. Here the CDR3 DNA reads TGTGCCAGCAGTTTATCGGGGGAGGGGAGCGGTCAGCCCCAGCATTTT.